These 18 T cell receptor beta chains were all obtained from the same sample, sequenced in a study of glioma-infiltrating T cells. Amplification of TCR alpha and beta CDR3 regions from RNA used iRepertoire nested multiplex PCR. TCRdb independently ran MiXCR on the multiplex PCR reads; one entry per CDR3 protein. Of around 44,000 distinct CDR3 sequences in the sample, about 20% are singletons; the top ten hold almost 6.5%. Sequencing input: glioma tissue, nonneoplastic brain tissue, or PBMCs (not recorded which). The receptors come from a human donor with low-grade glioma or glioblastoma, undergoing nonglioma brain surgery, or in good health (not recorded which).

This clonotype has a count of ten or more. The chain carries TRBV5-4 and TRBJ2-3; maybe TRBD1 (6 bases). This CDR3 region has 13 residues. V dropped 4 bases and J dropped 0 bases, with 6 bases sitting between them. Germline CDR1 reads SGHNT; CDR2 reads YYREEE (reference sequence). CDR3 region: CASSGQSTDTQYF. The CDR3 bases are TGTGCCAGCAGCGGACAGAGCACAGATACGCAGTATTTT.

The chain couples TRBV30 to TRBJ1-5, with D perhaps matching TRBD1 (5 bases). CDR1 and CDR2 from the germline V gene are GTSNPN and SVGIG (reference sequence). Trimming took 0 bases from V and 6 from J, leaving 9 bases between them. The CDR3 is 13 residues long. The CDR3 DNA follows: TGTGCCTGGAGTGTACGGGGCCGTCAGCCCCAGCATTTT. Its translation: CAWSVRGRQPQHF.

This clonotype was detected a few times. At one of its ends the junction is not consistent with the germline gene, which may arise from a read error. The CDR3 sequence is CSAERPEYNEQFF. Written as DNA, the CDR3 is TGCAGCGCTGAACGACCGGAATACAATGAGCAGTTCTTC. The chain has TRBV29-1 and TRBJ2-1; D is unclear. Per the germline V gene, CDR1 is SQVTM and CDR2 is ANQGSEA. CDR3 size: 13 residues.

There are many counts of this clonotype. The DNA for the CDR3 is TGTGCCAGCAGCTTCGGACAGGGGAACACTGAAGCTTTCTTT. It encodes CASSFGQGNTEAFF. The chain joins TRBV7-9 to TRBJ1-1; 8 bases match TRBD1. This CDR3 is built from 14 residues. V gave up 3 bases and J gave up 1 base; unmatched junction bases: 1. Germline V gene data show CDR1 as SEHNR and CDR2 as FQNEAQ (reference sequence).

This clonotype was observed a handful of times. J is TRBJ2-1 and V is TRBV3-1; D call uncertain. The CDR3 runs to 12 residues. Trimming cost V 2 bases and J 8 bases, with 7 bases left between them. Germline V lookup: CDR1 LGHDT, CDR2 YNNKEL (reference sequence). CDR3 sequence: CASSQITDEQFF. The CDR3, as DNA: TGTGCCAGCAGCCAAATCACGGATGAGCAGTTCTTC.

J is TRBJ2-1 and V is TRBV29-1; 10 bases line up with TRBD2. V lost 6 bases, J lost 0 bases, and 5 bases stayed unmatched. Per the germline V gene, CDR1 is SQVTM and CDR2 is ANQGSEA. This CDR3 region has 15 residues. CDR3 loop: CSVRTSGSSYNEQFF. The CDR3 nucleotides read TGCAGCGTCCGGACTAGCGGTAGCTCCTACAATGAGCAGTTCTTC.

This clonotype was observed a handful of times. This chain joins TRBV5-4 and TRBJ2-3; D is uncertain. From germline, CDR1 is SGHNT and CDR2 YYREEE (reference sequence). The CDR3 sequence is 15 residues long. V lost 0 bases and J 0 bases, leaving 8 bases between the germline ends. CDR3 sequence reads: CASSLVGLSTDTQYF. For the CDR3, the DNA is TGTGCCAGCAGCTTGGTTGGGCTGAGCACAGATACGCAGTATTTT.

In its sample, this clonotype was seen many times. V gene TRBV28 combines with J gene TRBJ2-1, with 8 bases lining up with TRBD2. After removal of 1 base from V and 3 bases from J, the junction contained 14 bases not matched to a gene. The germline gives CDR1 MDHEN, CDR2 SYDVKM. CDR3 length: 19 amino acids. CDR3 sequence: CASSLSVDMTSENYNEQFF. Written as DNA, the CDR3 is TGTGCCAGCAGTTTATCAGTCGACATGACTAGCGAGAACTACAATGAGCAGTTCTTC.

This clonotype was seen ten or more times. The chain uses TRBV20-1 and TRBJ1-2; the D is unclear. Germline lookup yields CDR1 DFQATT and CDR2 SNEGSKA (reference sequence). The CDR3 sequence is 15 residues long. V shed 0 bases and J shed 6 bases, with 17 bases lying between them. The DNA of the CDR3 is TGCAGTGCTAGAGATGGATCAGAGAAAAGGGATGGCTACACCTTC. Protein: CSARDGSEKRDGYTF.

The chain employs TRBV2 and TRBJ2-5; 8 nucleotides align to TRBD2. From germline, CDR1 is SNHLY and CDR2 FYNNEI. The V gene end was trimmed by 1 base and the J gene end by 5 bases; junction bases not matched to a gene: 9. There are 16 residues in the CDR3. The CDR3 spells CASSEGGLAVHETQYF. DNA of the CDR3: TGTGCCAGCAGTGAAGGAGGACTAGCTGTACATGAGACCCAGTACTTC.

This clonotype was observed at least ten times. The V call is TRBV20-1, the J call TRBJ2-3; D might be TRBD1 or TRBD2, each matching 5 bases. Germline CDR1 and CDR2: DFQATT and SNEGSKA (reference sequence). V gave up 1 base and J gave up 1 base, with 24 bases separating them. CDR3 length: 19 residues. CDR3 sequence: CSARVDETGQSVGTDTQYF. CDR3 sequence (DNA): TGCAGTGCTAGAGTAGACGAGACGGGGCAGTCGGTTGGCACAGATACGCAGTATTTT.

Concerning this clonotype: This may stem from a read error, because a much larger clone lies one nucleotide away. The chain couples TRBV6-2 or TRBV6-3 to TRBJ2-7; 11 bases are shared with TRBD2. The J segment lost 0 bases and the V segment lost 6 bases, leaving 7 bases of the junction unmatched. The CDR3 sequence is 16 residues long. Germline CDR1 is MNHEY and CDR2 is SVGEGT. The CDR3 region has the DNA TGTGCCAGCAGCGGGACTAGCGGTAAGGGCTCCTACGAGCAGTACTTC. This sequence encodes CASSGTSGKGSYEQYF.

This clonotype was recorded many times. The chain carries TRBV4-1 and TRBJ2-3, with 10 nucleotides matching TRBD2. Germline V gene lookup returns CDR1 MGHRA and CDR2 YSYEKL. The CDR3 spans 16 residues. Trimming took 3 bases from V and 1 from J; bases not matched to a gene: 4. The CDR3 DNA sequence: TGCGCCAGCAGCCAGGGAACTAGCGGGGGCACAGATACGCAGTATTTT. This codes for CASSQGTSGGTDTQYF.

About this clonotype itself: One junction end does not reproduce the germline sequence, and a read error may be involved. The chain uses TRBV12-3 or TRBV12-4 and TRBJ1-1; 7 bases are shared with TRBD1. The CDR3 length is 14 residues. CDR3 residues: CASSLGQPNTEALF. The DNA for the CDR3 is TGTGCCAGCAGTTTGGGACAGCCGAACACTGAAGCTTTATTT.

The rearrangement links TRBV2 to TRBJ2-1; TRBD2 matches at 8 bases. The V segment lost 4 bases and the J segment 6 bases; nucleotides outside the gene matches: 8. The CDR3 consists of 15 residues. Per germline, CDR1 SNHLY and CDR2 FYNNEI. The DNA for the CDR3 is TGTGCCAGCAGTGTGACGGGACTAGGACTCAATGAGCAGTTCTTC. Its protein product is CASSVTGLGLNEQFF.

This clonotype occurred many times. The chain is built from TRBV6-6 and TRBJ2-3, with D tentatively TRBD2 (5 bases). Germline CDR1 MNHNY, CDR2 SVGAGI (reference sequence). The length of the CDR3 is 13 residues. V dropped 2 bases and J dropped 6 bases, with 9 bases sitting between them. The CDR3 region is CASSYGPGDTQYF. The CDR3 DNA reads as TGTGCCAGCAGTTACGGCCCGGGGGATACGCAGTATTTT.

This clonotype was recorded many times. The chain uses TRBV5-1 and TRBJ2-2, with 8 bases fitting TRBD1. Germline CDR1 reads SGHRS; CDR2 reads YFSETQ. V dropped 6 bases and J dropped 3; count of bases not matched to a gene: 19. The CDR3 length is 19 residues. CDR3 loop: CASTQGPTGVLLDTGELFF. CDR3 nucleotide sequence: TGCGCCAGCACCCAGGGCCCGACAGGGGTCCTTCTGGACACCGGGGAGCTGTTTTTT.

The table lists this clonotype with many counts. The V gene is TRBV3-1, the J gene TRBJ2-1; tentatively, D is TRBD1 or TRBD2 (5 bases each). The CDR3 has 16 residues. V shed 4 bases and J shed 0 bases, with 13 bases lying between them. Germline V gene lookup returns CDR1 LGHDT and CDR2 YNNKEL (reference sequence). CDR3 coding DNA: TGTGCCAGCAGCCCTACTGAGGGGAGCTCCTACAATGAGCAGTTCTTC. Residues: CASSPTEGSSYNEQFF.